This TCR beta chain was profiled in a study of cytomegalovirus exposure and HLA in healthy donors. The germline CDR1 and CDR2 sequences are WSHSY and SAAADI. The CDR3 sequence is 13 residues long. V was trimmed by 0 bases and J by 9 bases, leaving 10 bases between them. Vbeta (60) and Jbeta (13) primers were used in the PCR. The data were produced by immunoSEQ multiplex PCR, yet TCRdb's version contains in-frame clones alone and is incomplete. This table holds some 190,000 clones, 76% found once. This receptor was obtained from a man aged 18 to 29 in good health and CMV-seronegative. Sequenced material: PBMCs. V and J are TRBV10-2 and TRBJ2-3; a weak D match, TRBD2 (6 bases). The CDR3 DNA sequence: TGCGCCAGCAGTGAGTCTAGCGGCGTCACGCAGTATTTT. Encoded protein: CASSESSGVTQYF.